The 26 T cell receptor beta chains given below trace back to one sample, sequenced in a study of cytomegalovirus exposure and HLA in healthy donors. The PCR made use of 60 Vbeta and 13 Jbeta primers. The assay was immunoSEQ multiplex PCR, and TCRdb's table has in-frame clones only and misses some. This table has more than 80,000 clones, about 81% appearing once. The sample was PBMCs. The receptors stem from a male donor in good health and CMV-seropositive.

The rearrangement uses TRBV18 and TRBJ2-6; D gene uncertain. V shed 2 bases and J shed 0 bases, with 5 bases lying between them. CDR3 length equals 15 residues. Per the germline V gene, CDR1 is KGHSH and CDR2 is LQKENI. CDR3 nucleotides: TGTGCCAGCTCACCATCTTCCTCTGGGGCCAACGTCCTGACTTTC. Its protein is CASSPSSSGANVLTF.

The V and J genes are TRBV11-2 and TRBJ2-3, with 12 bases identical to TRBD2. CDR3 length: 18 residues. The J segment lost 1 base and the V segment lost 1 base, leaving 6 bases of the junction unmatched. Germline loops: CDR1 SGHAT, CDR2 FQNNGV. The CDR3, as DNA: TGTGCCAGCAGCTTAGTTCTAGCGGGGGGGTCTGGCACAGATACGCAGTATTTT. Residues: CASSLVLAGGSGTDTQYF.

The rearrangement uses TRBV29-1 and TRBJ2-1, with 13 bases aligning to TRBD2. This CDR3 has 14 amino acids. Germline CDR1 SQVTM, CDR2 ANQGSEA. The V segment lost 4 bases and the J segment 9 bases; nucleotides outside the gene matches: 6. CDR3 in amino acids: CSVGTSGRAGEQFF. The CDR3 coding sequence is TGCAGCGTTGGAACTAGCGGGAGGGCCGGTGAGCAGTTCTTC.

In nucleotides, the CDR3 is TGTGCCTGGAGTGTACACGATCGGCCCCAGCATTTT. Residues: CAWSVHDRPQHF. The J gene is TRBJ1-5, the V gene TRBV30; D is unresolved. Trimming stripped 0 bases from V and 9 bases from J, with 9 bases between. The CDR3 length is 12 residues. Germline assignment: CDR1 GTSNPN and CDR2 SVGIG (reference sequence).

The rearrangement joins TRBV4-3 to TRBJ2-7, with 7 bases that match TRBD2. Germline V gene data show CDR1 as LGHNA and CDR2 as YSLEER. Unmatched junction bases numbered 6, after V lost 0 bases and J lost 4 bases. This CDR3 comprises 15 residues. CDR3 loop: CASSQDPGRGYEQYF. CDR3 nucleotide sequence: TGCGCCAGCAGCCAAGATCCCGGGCGGGGGTACGAGCAGTACTTC.

This chain connects TRBV5-1 to TRBJ2-7; D possibly corresponds to TRBD2 (6 bases). This CDR3 spans 14 amino acids. V lost 5 bases to trimming and J lost 6 bases, with 18 bases between them. Germline CDR1 reads SGHRS; CDR2 reads YFSETQ. The chain's CDR3 is CASRTAGPTTEQYF. The CDR3 DNA reads as TGCGCCAGCAGGACGGCGGGGCCCACTACCGAGCAGTACTTC.

The sample holds a few counts of this clone. The chain uses TRBV15 and TRBJ2-5, with 7 bases matching TRBD2. The junction had 11 bases not matched to a gene; V was cut back by 5 bases and J by 5 bases. Per germline, CDR1 LNHNV and CDR2 YYDKDF (reference sequence). The CDR3 contains 15 residues. The CDR3 DNA reads TGTGCCACCAGCGCTTCCCAGGGAGGGGACGAGACCCAGTACTTC. It translates to CATSASQGGDETQYF.

The rearrangement uses TRBV19 and TRBJ1-2, with a tentative D call TRBD1 (5 bases). This CDR3 comprises 14 residues. Germline values: CDR1 LNHDA, CDR2 SQIVND (reference sequence). Trimming took 3 bases from V and 4 from J, leaving 12 bases between them. CDR3 amino acids: CASSIGGNGYGYTF. In DNA form, the CDR3 reads TGTGCCAGTAGTATCGGGGGAAATGGCTATGGCTACACCTTC.

This clone was counted once. The V call is TRBV5-1, the J call TRBJ1-1; D uncertain. V shed 3 bases and J shed 4 bases, with 13 bases lying between them. Germline-derived CDR1 and CDR2 are SGHRS and YFSETQ. This CDR3 is built from 14 residues. DNA for the CDR3: TGCGCCAGCAGCTCACAGCTAACCGCCACTGAAGCTTTCTTT. This encodes CASSSQLTATEAFF.

V is TRBV7-9 and J is TRBJ1-5, with a weak D call TRBD1 (5 bases). The CDR3 sequence is 14 residues long. The V gene's germline CDR1 is SEHNR and CDR2 FQNEAQ (reference sequence). Trimming removed 5 bases at V and 4 bases at J, with 12 bases between. The CDR3 DNA reads TGTGCCAGCAGCCAGGGTAACGATAATCAGCCCCAGCATTTT. This encodes CASSQGNDNQPQHF.

About this clone itself: One end of the junction fails to match germline, which may point to a read error. V and J are TRBV27 and TRBJ1-2; 7 bases line up with TRBD1. CDR3 length equals 13 residues. Germline CDR1 MNHEY, CDR2 SMNVEV (reference sequence). CDR3 bases: TGTGCCAGCAGTTTGTGGACAGGAGCTGGCTACCCCTTC. The encoded protein is CASSLWTGAGYPF.

The CDR3 here is CASSYMGGQETQYF. The DNA for the CDR3 is TGTGCCAGCAGTTATATGGGGGGGCAAGAGACCCAGTACTTC. The rearrangement uses TRBV6-5 and TRBJ2-5; 7 nucleotides line up with TRBD2. Germline V CDR1 and CDR2: MNHEY, SVGAGI. The length of the CDR3 is 14 residues. J gave up 2 bases and V 3 bases, and 3 bases lay outside the gene matches.

V gene TRBV27 combines with J gene TRBJ2-7, with TRBD1 matching 9 bases. CDR1 is MNHEY and CDR2 is SMNVEV in the germline V gene (reference sequence). V shed 5 bases, J shed 5 bases, and the junction held 4 bases outside the gene matches. The CDR3 consists of 13 residues. DNA for the CDR3: TGTGCCAGCAGTCCACAGGGGGCCCACGAGCAGTACTTC. Translation: CASSPQGAHEQYF.

The chain combines TRBV5-1 with TRBJ1-1; 9 nucleotides agree with TRBD1. Looked up from germline, CDR1 is SGHRS and CDR2 is YFSETQ. The CDR3 sequence is 15 residues long. Trimming at V came to 4 bases and at J to 4 bases, leaving 8 bases not matched to a gene. CDR3 DNA: TGCGCCAGCAGCGATACCGGGACAGGGACCACTGAAGCTTTCTTT. This codes for CASSDTGTGTTEAFF.

The V and J genes are TRBV13 and TRBJ2-7; TRBD1 agrees at 8 bases. The germline gives CDR1 PRHDT, CDR2 FYEKMQ (reference sequence). CDR3 length: 15 amino acids. With 2 bases clipped from V and 3 bases from J, the junction kept 6 bases outside the gene matches. The CDR3 sequence: CASSLRGQGGYEQYF. The CDR3 DNA follows: TGTGCCAGCAGCTTACGAGGACAGGGAGGCTACGAGCAGTACTTC.

This clone was counted once. This chain links TRBV7-2 with TRBJ1-2; the match to TRBD1 covers 8 bases. The germline CDR1 and CDR2 sequences are SGHTA and FQGNSA. J was trimmed by 4 bases and V by 1 base; bases with no gene match: 17. The CDR3 has 19 residues. CDR3 amino acids: CASSLGGRAGGALSYGYTF. The CDR3 bases are TGTGCCAGCAGCTTAGGGGGGCGGGCAGGGGGCGCATTATCCTATGGCTACACCTTC.

The gene calls are TRBV7-3 and TRBJ2-5; 11 bases map to TRBD1. The V and J ends lost 5 bases and 6 bases, in that order; junction bases with no gene match: 8. CDR1 SGHTA and CDR2 FQGTGA come from the germline V gene. The CDR3 consists of 15 residues. The CDR3 DNA is TGTGCCAGCAGCCGAGGACAGGGGGCTCGTCAGACCCAGTACTTC. As protein: CASSRGQGARQTQYF. The complete variable domain, with remaining parts taken from reference TRBV7-3 and TRBJ2-5, reads GAGVSQTPSNKVTEKGKYVELRCDPISGHTALYWYRQSLGQGPEFLIYFQGTGAADDSGLPNDRFFAVRPEGSVSTLKIQRTERGDSAVYLCASSRGQGARQTQYFGPGTRLLVL.

The rearrangement joins TRBV5-1 to TRBJ2-7, with TRBD1 matching 7 bases. In germline, CDR1 is SGHRS, CDR2 YFSETQ. The CDR3 runs to 15 residues. The trim removed 0 bases at V and 4 bases at J, leaving 7 bases unmatched. As DNA, the CDR3 is TGCGCCAGCAGCTTGGACCCCGGGACAGAATACGAGCAGTACTTC. It yields the protein CASSLDPGTEYEQYF. The variable domain in full, completed from reference TRBV5-1 and TRBJ2-7, reads KAGVTQTPRYLIKTRGQQVTLSCSPISGHRSVSWYQQTPGQGLQFLFEYFSETQRNKGNFPGRFSGRQFSNSRSEMNVSTLELGDSALYLCASSLDPGTEYEQYFGPGTRLTVT.

CDR3 sequence reads: CASSQGTSGTNEQYF. The CDR3 coding sequence is TGTGCCAGCAGCCAAGGGACTAGCGGTACCAATGAGCAGTACTTC. J is TRBJ2-7 and V is TRBV16, with 11 bases that match TRBD2. The V gene end was trimmed by 2 bases and the J gene end by 7 bases; junction bases not matched to a gene: 7. Germline V gives CDR1 KGHSY, CDR2 FQNENV. The CDR3 contains 15 residues.

This rearrangement joins TRBV29-1 to TRBJ2-7, with D tentatively TRBD2 (5 bases). The germline gives CDR1 SQVTM, CDR2 ANQGSEA. The V gene lost 0 bases and the J gene lost 3 bases, with 9 bases spanning the gap. The CDR3 has 13 residues. CDR3 region: CSVEDKRNYEQYF. DNA for the CDR3: TGCAGCGTTGAAGATAAGCGGAACTACGAGCAGTACTTC.

The chain has TRBV25-1 and TRBJ2-7, with 8 bases that match TRBD2. V lost 2 bases and J lost 0; bases outside the gene matches: 12. Germline-derived CDR1 and CDR2 are MGHDK and SYGVNS. The CDR3 contains 18 residues. CDR3 coding DNA: TGTGCCAGCAGTGAACCACCAGGACTAGCTGCAAGCTCCTACGAGCAGTACTTC. Amino acids: CASSEPPGLAASSYEQYF.

This clone was detected only once. This chain joins TRBV7-8 and TRBJ1-4; D is perhaps TRBD1 (5 bases). The CDR3 consists of 14 residues. V shed 8 bases and J shed 8 bases, with 18 bases lying between them. Germline CDR1 and CDR2: SGHVS and FQNEAQ. In nucleotides, the CDR3 is TGTGCCAGCGGGAGGGTGACAGTTGAAGAAAAACTGTTTTTT. Residues: CASGRVTVEEKLFF.

V and J are TRBV7-9 and TRBJ1-1, with 11 bases fitting TRBD1. Germline loops: CDR1 SEHNR, CDR2 FQNEAQ (reference sequence). The length of the CDR3 is 16 residues. J gave up 3 bases and V 3 bases, and 6 bases lay outside the gene matches. The CDR3 is CASSFWTGGAHTEAFF. CDR3 sequence (DNA): TGTGCCAGCAGCTTCTGGACAGGGGGCGCGCACACTGAAGCTTTCTTT.

The rearrangement uses TRBV6-6 and TRBJ2-3; D unresolved. V was pared by 4 bases and J by 4 bases, with 6 bases between. Germline lookup yields CDR1 MNHNY and CDR2 SVGAGI (reference sequence). This CDR3 has 12 amino acids. The CDR3 DNA follows: TGTGCCAGCAGTTCCAGGTCAGATACGCAGTATTTT. Translated, it gives CASSSRSDTQYF.

This chain joins TRBV7-9 and TRBJ1-1; D gene uncertain. V shed 1 base and J shed 4 bases, with 10 bases lying between them. The germline CDR1 and CDR2 sequences are SEHNR and FQNEAQ (reference sequence). The CDR3 sequence is 14 residues long. This CDR3 is CASSLEVEGTEAFF. For the CDR3, the DNA is TGTGCCAGCAGCTTAGAAGTCGAGGGCACTGAAGCTTTCTTT.

The J gene is TRBJ1-2, the V gene TRBV6-1, with TRBD1 matching over 8 bases. The J segment lost 6 bases and the V segment lost 4 bases, leaving 10 bases of the junction unmatched. The CDR3 length is 15 residues. Per germline, CDR1 MNHNS and CDR2 SASEGT. CDR3 in DNA: TGTGCCAGCAGTGTTGGGGTGGCAGGGGGCGATGGCTACACCTTC. It yields the protein CASSVGVAGGDGYTF.